These 10 T cell receptor beta chains were all obtained from the same sample, sequenced in a study of T-cell reconstitution after alpha-beta-depleted transplantation in children. Molecular barcoding with unique molecular identifiers was used for the TCRbeta library. TCRdb re-analysed the PCR reads in MiXCR, keeping a single row per CDR3 protein. The sample lists under 450,000 distinct CDR3 sequences; approximately 12% were seen once. Sequenced material: PBMCs, taken from the stem cell graft. The receptors shown here come from a human donor who donated a stem cell graft to a child with Fanconi anemia.

This clonotype was detected only a few times. The V gene is TRBV4-3, the J gene TRBJ1-3; D unclear. There are 12 residues in the CDR3. The germline V gene has CDR1 LGHNA and CDR2 YSLEER. Deletions cut 5 bases from V and 3 bases from J, with 5 bases between. CDR3 amino acids: CASSGFGNTIYF. DNA of the CDR3: TGCGCCAGCAGCGGCTTTGGAAACACCATATATTTT.

The V and J genes are TRBV7-9 and TRBJ1-4; D call uncertain. The CDR3 spans 16 residues. The V and J ends lost 5 bases and 7 bases respectively, with 20 bases between them. The germline gives CDR1 SEHNR, CDR2 FQNEAQ (reference sequence). CDR3 sequence: CASSPRGSAMAEKLFF. As DNA, the CDR3 is TGTGCCAGCAGCCCCCGAGGAAGTGCTATGGCTGAAAAACTGTTTTTT.

In this sample, this clonotype turned up many times. This sequence joins TRBV5-1 and TRBJ2-3; perhaps TRBD2 as D (6 bases). The CDR3 totals 13 residues. V lost 4 bases and J lost 6, with 12 bases in between. Germline V lookup: CDR1 SGHRS, CDR2 YFSETQ. CDR3 region: CASSGGGIDTQYF. DNA for the CDR3: TGCGCCAGCAGCGGTGGGGGGATTGATACGCAGTATTTT.

The rearrangement links TRBV4-3 to TRBJ2-3; 8 bases map to TRBD2. CDR1 and CDR2 (germline): LGHNA, YSLEER. This CDR3 comprises 17 residues. Germline trimming cut 0 bases from V and 2 bases from J; bases unmatched to any gene: 7. The CDR3 region is CASSQDGAAGVTDTQYF. CDR3 bases: TGCGCCAGCAGCCAAGATGGGGCAGCGGGGGTCACAGATACGCAGTATTTT.

The gene calls are TRBV7-8 and TRBJ1-5, with 10 bases aligning to TRBD1. J was trimmed by 6 bases and V by 5 bases; bases with no gene match: 10. The V gene's germline CDR1 is SGHVS and CDR2 FQNEAQ. The CDR3 spans 16 residues. Here the CDR3 reads CASSIGTGDEGQPQHF. The DNA for the CDR3 is TGTGCCAGCAGCATAGGGACAGGGGATGAAGGTCAGCCCCAGCATTTT.

The gene calls are TRBV5-4 and TRBJ2-2; 9 bases map to TRBD1. The V gene's germline CDR1 is SGHNT and CDR2 YYREEE (reference sequence). With V trimmed by 7 bases and J by 5 bases, 6 bases remained unmatched. This CDR3 has 14 residues. CDR3 residues: CASRDRAGTGELFF. The CDR3, as DNA: TGTGCCAGCCGGGACAGGGCCGGGACCGGGGAGCTGTTTTTT.

The chain links TRBV6-2 or TRBV6-3 to TRBJ2-3; TRBD2 agrees at 9 bases. CDR1 and CDR2 (germline): MNHEY, SVGEGT. Trimming removed 6 bases from V and 8 bases from J; junction bases left unmatched: 9. This CDR3 has 14 amino acids. CDR3 bases: TGTGCCAGCAGCCTAGCGGGGTCTTGGGGTACGCAGTATTTT. Translated: CASSLAGSWGTQYF.

This clonotype has a handful of counts. The rearrangement joins TRBV19 to TRBJ2-2; unclear D gene. CDR3 length: 14 amino acids. Germline lookup yields CDR1 LNHDA and CDR2 SQIVND (reference sequence). The V end lost 8 bases, the J end lost 0 bases, and 10 bases lay between the germline ends. For the CDR3, the DNA is TGTGCCAGTGCGCTTACTCCGAACACCGGGGAGCTGTTTTTT. Its protein is CASALTPNTGELFF.

This clonotype has more than one count but fewer than ten. The chain combines TRBV24-1 with TRBJ2-2; 9 nucleotides match TRBD1. Germline CDR1 KGHDR, CDR2 SFDVKD. V was clipped by 1 base and J by 5 bases; unmatched bases: 10. The CDR3 contains 18 residues. Here the CDR3 reads CATSDFGTGSLRTGELFF. In DNA, the CDR3 is TGTGCCACCAGTGATTTCGGGACAGGGTCCCTTAGGACCGGGGAGCTGTTTTTT.

This chain joins TRBV3-1 and TRBJ2-2, with D uncertain. The CDR3 covers 14 residues. Trimming removed 6 bases from V and 3 bases from J, with 11 bases in between. Germline V gives CDR1 LGHDT, CDR2 YNNKEL (reference sequence). The CDR3: CASRRAAYTGELFF. The CDR3 DNA reads TGTGCCAGCAGACGCGCGGCCTACACCGGGGAGCTGTTTTTT.